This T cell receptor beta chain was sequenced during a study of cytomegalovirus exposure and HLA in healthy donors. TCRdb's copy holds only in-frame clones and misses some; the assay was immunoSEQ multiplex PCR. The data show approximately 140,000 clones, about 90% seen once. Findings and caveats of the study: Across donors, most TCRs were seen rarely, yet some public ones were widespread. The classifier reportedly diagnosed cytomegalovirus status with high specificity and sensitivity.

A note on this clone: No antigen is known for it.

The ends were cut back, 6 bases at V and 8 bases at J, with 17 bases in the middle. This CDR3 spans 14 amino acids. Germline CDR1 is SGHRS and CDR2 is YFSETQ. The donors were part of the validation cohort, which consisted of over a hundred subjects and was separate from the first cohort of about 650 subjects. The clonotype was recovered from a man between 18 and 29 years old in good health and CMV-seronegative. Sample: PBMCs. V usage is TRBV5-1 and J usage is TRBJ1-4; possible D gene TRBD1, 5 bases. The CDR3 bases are TGCGCCAGCATGTCACGGGGGGTGTGGGAAAAACTGTTTTTT. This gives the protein CASMSRGVWEKLFF.